The 18 T cell receptor beta chains below come from one sample, sequenced in a study of blood T cell repertoires in COVID-19. The table came from immunoSEQ multiplex PCR; TCRdb's copy has only in-frame clones and leaves some out. The data show about 180,000 clones, around 80% seen once. Sequenced material: peripheral blood. The receptors shown here come from a woman aged 40 to 49 with COVID-19, enrolled during active disease.

The chain joins TRBV19 to TRBJ2-3; a possible D gene is TRBD1 (6 bases). Deletions cut 3 bases from V and 3 bases from J, with 13 bases between. The CDR3 has 15 residues. Germline V gene sequence: CDR1 LNHDA, CDR2 SQIVND (reference sequence). The CDR3 nucleotides are TGTGCCAGTAGTATTACCAGGGGCCGGACAGATACGCAGTATTTT. Its protein product is CASSITRGRTDTQYF.

J is TRBJ2-1 and V is TRBV6-5; possibly TRBD2 for D (6 bases). Deletions cut 6 bases from V and 6 bases from J, with 15 bases between. The CDR3 length is 14 residues. Germline loops: CDR1 MNHEY, CDR2 SVGAGI. CDR3 in DNA: TGTGCCAGCAGCCGGGACTGGGGTGTCAATGAGCAGTTCTTC. This codes for CASSRDWGVNEQFF.

This clone appeared a few times. This rearrangement joins TRBV19 to TRBJ2-7; no reliable D call. CDR1 and CDR2 (germline): LNHDA, SQIVND (reference sequence). V lost 3 bases and J 3 bases, leaving 9 bases between the germline ends. The CDR3 contains 13 residues. CDR3 residues: CASSIEASYEQYF. The CDR3 DNA is TGTGCCAGTAGTATCGAGGCGAGCTACGAGCAGTACTTC.

This clone was observed a few times. The chain employs TRBV14 and TRBJ2-5; 8 bases are shared with TRBD2. Germline loops: CDR1 SGHDN, CDR2 FVKESK. The CDR3 loop spans 17 amino acids. V lost 0 bases, J lost 5 bases, and 11 bases stayed unmatched. The CDR3: CASSQEYSGGARETQYF. The CDR3 region has the DNA TGTGCCAGCAGCCAAGAATATTCCGGGGGGGCCCGGGAGACCCAGTACTTC.

This chain joins TRBV4-2 and TRBJ2-3; D might be TRBD1 (5 bases). Per germline, CDR1 LGHNA and CDR2 YNFKEQ. This CDR3 contains 17 residues. Trimming removed 1 base from V and 2 bases from J, with 16 bases in between. Here the CDR3 DNA reads TGTGCCAGCAGCCAAGGGCCGTTCAGGGTACTCACAGATACGCAGTATTTT. Amino acid sequence: CASSQGPFRVLTDTQYF.

V is TRBV7-9 and J is TRBJ1-6; tentatively, D is TRBD1 (5 bases). This CDR3 has 17 residues. Trimming took 5 bases from V and 7 from J, leaving 21 bases between them. Germline V gene lookup returns CDR1 SEHNR and CDR2 FQNEAQ (reference sequence). The CDR3, as DNA: TGTGCCAGCAGCCCTTCCAAGGACACTATACCCAATTCACCCCTCCACTTT. It yields the protein CASSPSKDTIPNSPLHF.

The rearrangement links TRBV27 to TRBJ2-7; possibly TRBD2 for D (6 bases). Germline V CDR1 and CDR2: MNHEY, SMNVEV (reference sequence). CDR3 length: 13 amino acids. The V and J ends lost 4 bases and 2 bases respectively, with 9 bases between them. The CDR3 region has the DNA TGTGCCAGCAGTTGGACTAATACCTACGAGCAGTACTTC. Its protein is CASSWTNTYEQYF.

This clone appeared a few times. V and J are TRBV7-3 and TRBJ1-1; TRBD1 matches 8 bases. J lost 10 bases, V lost 5 bases, and 12 bases had no gene match. Germline V lookup: CDR1 SGHTA, CDR2 FQGTGA. The CDR3 sequence is 14 residues long. CDR3 sequence (DNA): TGTGCCAGCAGCCCGGGGACAGGTGGGGGAGGAGCTTTCTTT. The encoded protein is CASSPGTGGGGAFF.

This rearrangement joins TRBV6-2 or TRBV6-3 to TRBJ2-5, with 10 bases that match TRBD2. V gave up 2 bases and J gave up 5 bases; unmatched junction bases: 11. Looked up from germline, CDR1 is MNHEY and CDR2 is SVGEGT. The CDR3 runs 17 residues. The CDR3 spells CASSYEAGGPFWETQYF. DNA for the CDR3: TGTGCCAGCAGTTACGAAGCGGGAGGGCCGTTTTGGGAGACCCAGTACTTC.

V and J are TRBV27 and TRBJ1-4; 10 bases fit TRBD1. Germline V gene data show CDR1 as MNHEY and CDR2 as SMNVEV (reference sequence). The V and J ends lost 6 bases and 7 bases, in that order; junction bases with no gene match: 8. The CDR3 has 15 amino acids. The CDR3 DNA reads as TGTGCCAGCAGCACCGGGACAGGGGTTGTTGAAAAACTGTTTTTT. Translation: CASSTGTGVVEKLFF.

J is TRBJ1-2 and V is TRBV2, with D perhaps matching TRBD1 (6 bases). The CDR3 length is 14 residues. Germline V gene data show CDR1 as SNHLY and CDR2 as FYNNEI. V lost 6 bases, J lost 4 bases, and 15 bases lay in between. CDR3 loop: CASRETQGSYGYTF. CDR3 nucleotides: TGTGCCAGCAGAGAGACCCAGGGGAGCTATGGCTACACCTTC.

V usage is TRBV5-1 and J usage is TRBJ2-4; 11 bases map to TRBD1. Germline V gene lookup returns CDR1 SGHRS and CDR2 YFSETQ. The ends lost 6 bases at V and 1 base at J; junction bases unmatched: 12. The CDR3 is 18 residues long. The CDR3 DNA reads as TGCGCCAGCACCCGGACAGGGGGCGAAAGCGGTGCCAAAAACATTCAGTACTTC. It specifies CASTRTGGESGAKNIQYF.

The chain is built from TRBV9 and TRBJ2-1, with 10 bases fitting TRBD2. The germline CDR1 and CDR2 sequences are SGDLS and YYNGEE. The CDR3 length is 19 residues. The J segment lost 7 bases and the V segment lost 4 bases, leaving 20 bases of the junction unmatched. The CDR3 nucleotides are TGTGCCAGCAGCTCCCCTCTCACTAGCGGGATAAGGATGGGGAATGAGCAGTTCTTC. Amino acids: CASSSPLTSGIRMGNEQFF.

The rearrangement links TRBV2 to TRBJ1-5, with D uncertain. CDR1 is SNHLY, CDR2 FYNNEI, per germline. V lost 8 bases to trimming and J lost 0 bases, with 8 bases between them. This CDR3 has 13 amino acids. CDR3 amino acids: CASAVLSNQPQHF. In nucleotides, the CDR3 is TGTGCCAGCGCAGTTCTTAGCAATCAGCCCCAGCATTTT.

J is TRBJ1-3 and V is TRBV18; 7 bases match TRBD1. Germline CDR1 reads KGHSH; CDR2 reads LQKENI. V gave up 3 bases and J gave up 1 base; unmatched junction bases: 6. CDR3 length equals 16 residues. The CDR3 loop is CASSPGTVESGNTIYF. For the CDR3, the DNA is TGTGCCAGCTCACCTGGGACAGTTGAATCTGGAAACACCATATATTTT.

The gene calls are TRBV19 and TRBJ2-1; D call uncertain. Between the trimmed V and J ends, which lost 7 bases and 0 bases, there was a span of 10 bases. CDR1 and CDR2 from the germline V gene are LNHDA and SQIVND (reference sequence). This CDR3 region has 14 residues. For the CDR3, the DNA is TGTGCCAGTACCCCGCGGAGCTCCTACAATGAGCAGTTCTTC. Its translation is CASTPRSSYNEQFF.

The rearrangement joins TRBV27 to TRBJ2-5, with unresolved D. Germline assignment: CDR1 MNHEY and CDR2 SMNVEV (reference sequence). This CDR3 region has 15 residues. Trimming pared 3 bases from V and 2 bases from J, leaving 13 bases between. CDR3 loop: CASSLTYSRQETQYF. The CDR3 DNA follows: TGTGCCAGCAGTTTGACTTATTCCCGGCAAGAGACCCAGTACTTC.

The rearrangement uses TRBV7-2 and TRBJ2-7; TRBD2 matches at 7 bases. Germline V gene data show CDR1 as SGHTA and CDR2 as FQGNSA. Trimming removed 1 base from V and 7 bases from J; junction bases left unmatched: 1. The CDR3 is made up of 12 amino acids. This CDR3 is CASSLERGEQYF. The CDR3, as DNA: TGTGCCAGCAGCTTAGAGCGGGGAGAGCAGTACTTC.